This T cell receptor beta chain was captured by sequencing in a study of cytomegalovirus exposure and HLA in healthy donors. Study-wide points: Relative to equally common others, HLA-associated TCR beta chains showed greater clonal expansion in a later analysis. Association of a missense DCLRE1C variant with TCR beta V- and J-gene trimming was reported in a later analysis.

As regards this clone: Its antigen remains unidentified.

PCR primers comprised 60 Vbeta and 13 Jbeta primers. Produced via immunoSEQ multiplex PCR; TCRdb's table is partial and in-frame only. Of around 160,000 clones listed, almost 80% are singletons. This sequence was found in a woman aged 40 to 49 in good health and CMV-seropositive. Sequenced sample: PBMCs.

The CDR3 spells CASSPRGQGYGYTF. The CDR3 coding sequence is TGTGCCAGTAGCCCCAGGGGGCAGGGCTATGGCTACACCTTC. The chain joins TRBV19 to TRBJ1-2; 8 nucleotides line up with TRBD1. The trim removed 6 bases at V and 4 bases at J, leaving 7 bases unmatched. CDR3 length: 14 amino acids. CDR1 is LNHDA, CDR2 SQIVND, per germline (reference sequence).